The 26 T cell receptor beta chains in this list originate from one sample, sequenced in a study of OX40 agonist ivuxolimab in advanced cancers. The table came from immunoSEQ multiplex PCR; TCRdb's copy has only in-frame clones and leaves some out. This sample has tens of thousands of clones, with around nine tenths found just once. The source was CD4+ or CD8+ T cells sorted from blood, collected in a trial of the OX40 agonist ivuxolimab. Receptor source: an adult with an advanced solid tumor such as melanoma, head and neck, liver or kidney cancer.

The V gene is TRBV11-2, the J gene TRBJ2-2; tentatively, D is TRBD2 (6 bases). V was cut by 3 bases and J by 0 bases, with 14 bases left in between. The CDR3 has 17 residues. Per the germline V gene, CDR1 is SGHAT and CDR2 is FQNNGV. The CDR3 protein is CASSLAEAGPNTGELFF. Written as DNA, the CDR3 is TGTGCCAGCAGCTTGGCTGAAGCGGGTCCGAACACCGGGGAGCTGTTTTTT.

This chain links TRBV4-1 with TRBJ2-1; 10 bases are a match to TRBD2. The CDR3 is 17 amino acids. Germline V gene data show CDR1 as MGHRA and CDR2 as YSYEKL. J lost 3 bases, V lost 3 bases, and 8 bases had no gene match. The chain's CDR3 is CASSHTAGGNLYNEQFF. For the CDR3, the DNA is TGCGCCAGCAGCCATACAGCGGGGGGGAATCTCTACAATGAGCAGTTCTTC.

This clone was recorded once. This rearrangement joins TRBV9 to TRBJ2-2; 12 bases map to TRBD1. Germline V gene data show CDR1 as SGDLS and CDR2 as YYNGEE. Trimming at V came to 6 bases and at J to 6 bases, leaving 15 bases not matched to a gene. The CDR3 loop spans 18 amino acids. The CDR3 sequence is CASTARSTGTGGPGELFF. The CDR3 DNA reads TGTGCCAGCACCGCGCGCTCCACCGGGACAGGGGGCCCCGGGGAGCTGTTTTTT. The full variable domain, its missing parts supplied by reference TRBV9 and TRBJ2-2, is DSGVTQTPKHLITATGQRVTLRCSPRSGDLSVYWYQQSLDQGLQFLIQYYNGEERAKGNILERFSAQQFPDLHSELNLSSLELGDSALYFCASTARSTGTGGPGELFFGEGSRLTVL.

The rearrangement joins TRBV29-1 to TRBJ2-3, with 8 bases that match TRBD2. Trimming removed 3 bases from V and 4 bases from J; junction bases left unmatched: 6. This CDR3 region has 14 residues. Germline V lookup: CDR1 SQVTM, CDR2 ANQGSEA. The CDR3 spells CSVDAGGAPDTQYF. The CDR3, as DNA: TGCAGCGTTGACGCGGGAGGAGCCCCAGATACGCAGTATTTT.

The chain carries TRBV5-1 and TRBJ2-7; D possibly uses TRBD1 or TRBD2 (5 bases each). Germline V gene data show CDR1 as SGHRS and CDR2 as YFSETQ. The V and J ends lost 3 bases and 8 bases respectively, with 18 bases between them. This CDR3 has 14 amino acids. CDR3 coding DNA: TGCGCCAGCAGCTGGGACCGAGAGACTACGAAGCAGTACTTC. Translated: CASSWDRETTKQYF.

The chain employs TRBV18 and TRBJ2-5; 9 bases are shared with TRBD1. The DNA end lines up better with TRBJ2-7; the J call may be wrong. Germline V gives CDR1 KGHSH, CDR2 LQKENI. The CDR3 covers 15 residues. This chain's CDR3 is CASSDGTGPAYEQYF. As DNA, the CDR3 is TGTGCCAGCTCCGATGGGACAGGGCCAGCCTACGAGCAGTACTTC.

V gene TRBV28 combines with J gene TRBJ2-6; possible D gene TRBD1, 5 bases. V was clipped by 5 bases and J by 2 bases, with 16 bases between them. The CDR3 covers 17 residues. Germline values: CDR1 MDHEN, CDR2 SYDVKM. The CDR3 loop is CASSRLQVLAGANVLTF. DNA for the CDR3: TGTGCCAGCAGTCGTCTACAGGTTCTTGCTGGGGCCAACGTCCTGACTTTC.

CDR3 DNA: TGCGCCAGCAGCCAAGCTGTCACTAGCGGGGGGCGCAATGAGCAGTTCTTC. Its protein product is CASSQAVTSGGRNEQFF. The chain has TRBV4-1 and TRBJ2-1; 12 bases are shared with TRBD2. CDR3 size: 17 residues. V was clipped by 1 base and J by 6 bases; unmatched bases: 7. Germline V gene sequence: CDR1 MGHRA, CDR2 YSYEKL.

The V and J genes are TRBV6-5 and TRBJ1-5; D is possibly TRBD1 (5 bases). V lost 5 bases and J 3 bases, leaving 11 bases between the germline ends. The length of the CDR3 is 14 residues. Germline V gene data show CDR1 as MNHEY and CDR2 as SVGAGI. The CDR3 coding sequence is TGTGCCAGCAGTCTGGACAACCTCAATCAGCCCCAGCATTTT. Its protein is CASSLDNLNQPQHF.

Only one count was recorded for this clone. J is TRBJ1-6 and V is TRBV28; D unclear. This CDR3 has 12 residues. CDR1 MDHEN and CDR2 SYDVKM come from the germline V gene. V shed 1 base and J shed 17 bases, with 12 bases lying between them. CDR3 loop: CASSLSSGYVHF. The CDR3 DNA reads TGTGCCAGCAGTTTATCTTCCGGATACGTCCACTTT.

Only a few counts were recorded for this clone. The gene calls are TRBV13 and TRBJ1-1; the D gene is possibly TRBD1 (5 bases). Germline loops: CDR1 PRHDT, CDR2 FYEKMQ (reference sequence). Between the trimmed V and J ends, which lost 5 bases and 0 bases, there was a span of 13 bases. This CDR3 is 15 amino acids long. This chain's CDR3 is CASSLDSHMNTEAFF. DNA for the CDR3: TGTGCCAGCAGCCTAGACAGTCACATGAACACTGAAGCTTTCTTT.

This sequence joins TRBV5-1 and TRBJ1-2; D is unclear. This CDR3 region has 14 residues. Germline V gene lookup returns CDR1 SGHRS and CDR2 YFSETQ. The V and J ends lost 7 bases and 2 bases respectively, with 15 bases between them. The CDR3 here is CASREALGNYGYTF. Written as DNA, the CDR3 is TGCGCCAGCCGGGAAGCCCTGGGGAACTATGGCTACACCTTC.

V and J are TRBV5-4 and TRBJ2-2; maybe TRBD2 (5 bases). CDR1 SGHNT and CDR2 YYREEE come from the germline V gene (reference sequence). V was pared by 8 bases and J by 3 bases, with 17 bases between. The CDR3 totals 15 residues. CDR3 amino acids: CASIRDFADTGELFF. The CDR3 DNA follows: TGTGCCAGTATACGGGATTTCGCAGACACCGGGGAGCTGTTTTTT.

V usage is TRBV7-9 and J usage is TRBJ1-2; D gene unclear. V dropped 4 bases and J dropped 3 bases, with 18 bases sitting between them. This CDR3 has 16 amino acids. The V gene's germline CDR1 is SEHNR and CDR2 FQNEAQ (reference sequence). The CDR3: CASSSQDGLQDYGYTF. CDR3 DNA: TGTGCCAGCAGCTCGCAGGACGGCCTTCAAGACTATGGCTACACCTTC.

This rearrangement joins TRBV7-2 to TRBJ1-4, with unresolved D. Trimming left V 2 bases short and J 0 bases short, with 10 bases between. This CDR3 region has 16 residues. Germline lookup yields CDR1 SGHTA and CDR2 FQGNSA. For the CDR3, the DNA is TGTGCCAGCAGCTTAAATCCACCTGCAACTAATGAAAAACTGTTTTTT. Translation gives CASSLNPPATNEKLFF.

This chain links TRBV6-6 with TRBJ2-7; maybe TRBD2 (6 bases). Between the trimmed V and J ends, which lost 5 bases and 2 bases, there was a span of 16 bases. Germline CDR1 and CDR2: MNHNY and SVGAGI (reference sequence). The CDR3 has 15 residues. This chain's CDR3 is CASSKSRGLTYEQYF. DNA for the CDR3: TGTGCCAGCAGTAAATCGCGGGGACTTACCTACGAGCAGTACTTC.

The chain uses TRBV5-5 and TRBJ1-5; 7 bases fit TRBD1. The CDR3 runs 13 residues. From germline, CDR1 is SGHKS and CDR2 YYEKEE (reference sequence). Losses at the gene ends were 4 bases for V and 5 bases for J; bases not matched to a gene: 3. In nucleotides, the CDR3 is TGTGCCAGCAGCCTCACAGGGGATCAGCCCCAGCATTTT. This codes for CASSLTGDQPQHF.

The chain couples TRBV6-1 to TRBJ2-7; D possibly corresponds to TRBD2 (6 bases). CDR3 length equals 13 residues. CDR1 is MNHNS and CDR2 is SASEGT in the germline V gene. Trimming stripped 5 bases from V and 6 bases from J, with 14 bases between. CDR3 coding DNA: TGTGCCAGCAGTCAGAGAGGGAGGTCCGAGCAGTACTTC. Encoded protein: CASSQRGRSEQYF.

The chain is built from TRBV30 and TRBJ2-7, with D perhaps matching TRBD1 (5 bases). V lost 4 bases and J 2 bases, leaving 18 bases between the germline ends. Germline CDR1 is GTSNPN and CDR2 is SVGIG (reference sequence). The CDR3 contains 15 residues. The CDR3 bases are TGTGCCTGGAAACGCCCCTGGGGCAGGACCTACGAGCAGTACTTC. This translates into CAWKRPWGRTYEQYF.

The rearrangement links TRBV5-1 to TRBJ2-7, with D possibly TRBD1 on 6 matching bases. This CDR3 spans 15 amino acids. Per germline, CDR1 SGHRS and CDR2 YFSETQ. Trimming cost V 2 bases and J 4 bases, with 16 bases left between them. In nucleotides, the CDR3 is TGCGCCAGCAGCTTCACCCTGGGGGCTGAATACGAGCAGTACTTC. Translation: CASSFTLGAEYEQYF.

Written as DNA, the CDR3 is TGTGCCAGCAGTTTAGCAGGGGATAAAGATACGCAGTATTTT. Translation gives CASSLAGDKDTQYF. The chain has TRBV28 and TRBJ2-3; the D gene is possibly TRBD1 (6 bases). Germline V lookup: CDR1 MDHEN, CDR2 SYDVKM. V dropped 2 bases and J dropped 5 bases, with 11 bases sitting between them. The CDR3 spans 14 residues.

This clone has a handful of counts. The chain is built from TRBV29-1 and TRBJ1-1, with a tentative D call TRBD1 (6 bases). V dropped 3 bases and J dropped 1 base, with 9 bases sitting between them. The length of the CDR3 is 13 residues. Germline lookup yields CDR1 SQVTM and CDR2 ANQGSEA. CDR3 sequence: CSVDVRGNTEAFF. CDR3 nucleotide sequence: TGCAGCGTTGACGTCAGGGGGAACACTGAAGCTTTCTTT.

This rearrangement joins TRBV7-3 to TRBJ2-1; TRBD1 might be the D (6 bases). Trimming took 5 bases from V and 8 from J, leaving 16 bases between them. Germline CDR1 reads SGHTA; CDR2 reads FQGTGA. The CDR3 loop spans 14 amino acids. CDR3 loop: CASSQGGSFDEQFF. The CDR3 nucleotides are TGTGCCAGCAGCCAAGGGGGTAGTTTCGATGAGCAGTTCTTC.

The table lists this clone with a count of one. The chain joins TRBV10-3 to TRBJ2-5; no firm D call. This CDR3 contains 11 residues. V was clipped by 6 bases and J by 0 bases, with 2 bases between them. Looked up from germline, CDR1 is ENHRY and CDR2 is SYGVKD. The CDR3 here is CAIRDQETQYF. The CDR3 DNA reads as TGTGCCATCAGGGACCAAGAGACCCAGTACTTC.

The chain combines TRBV10-3 with TRBJ2-7, with D uncertain. The CDR3 consists of 13 residues. The V end was cut by 3 bases, the J end by 0 bases, with 6 bases between. CDR1 is ENHRY and CDR2 is SYGVKD in the germline V gene. The CDR3 DNA is TGTGCCATCAGTGATTACTCCTCCTACGAGCAGTACTTC. This translates into CAISDYSSYEQYF.

This clone was counted a single time. The chain uses TRBV28 and TRBJ2-1; D possibly corresponds to TRBD2 (6 bases). CDR3 size: 14 residues. Per the germline V gene, CDR1 is MDHEN and CDR2 is SYDVKM. V lost 8 bases to trimming and J lost 8 bases, with 19 bases between them. CDR3 in DNA: TGTGCCAGCGCCGGGACTCTTGACGGCGATGAGCAGTTCTTC. Protein product: CASAGTLDGDEQFF.